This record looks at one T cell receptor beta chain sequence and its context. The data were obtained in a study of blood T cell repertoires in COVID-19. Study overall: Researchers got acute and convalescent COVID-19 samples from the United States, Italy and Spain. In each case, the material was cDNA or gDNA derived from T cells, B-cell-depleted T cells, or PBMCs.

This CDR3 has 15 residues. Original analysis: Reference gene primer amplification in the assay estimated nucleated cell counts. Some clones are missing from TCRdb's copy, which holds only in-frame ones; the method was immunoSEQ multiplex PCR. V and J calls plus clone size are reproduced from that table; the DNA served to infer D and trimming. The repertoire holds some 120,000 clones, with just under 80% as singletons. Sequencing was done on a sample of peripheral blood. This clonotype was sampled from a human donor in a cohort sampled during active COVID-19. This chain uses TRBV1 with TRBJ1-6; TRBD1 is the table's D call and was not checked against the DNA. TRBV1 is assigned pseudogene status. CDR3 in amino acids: CTSSQRDRERSPLHF. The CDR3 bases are TGCACCAGCAGCCAAAGGGACAGGGAAAGATCACCCCTCCACTTT.